This TCR beta chain was found in a study of CD8 T cells in ankylosing spondylitis. Via MiXCR, TCRdb re-called the 5' RACE reads, giving one row per CDR3 protein. Among under 250,000 distinct CDR3 sequences listed, under 35% were seen once. Sequencing was performed on blood, either unsorted or a sorted T cell fraction (not recorded which). The sequence was collected from a male donor with ankylosing spondylitis or in good health (not recorded which).

The CDR3 sequence: CASSQGRTGELFF. The CDR3 DNA is TGTGCCAGCAGCCAAGGGAGAACCGGGGAGCTGTTTTTT. The chain is built from TRBV3-1 and TRBJ2-2; D ambiguous. Germline V gene sequence: CDR1 LGHDT, CDR2 YNNKEL (reference sequence). Trimming shortened V by 1 base and J by 5 bases, and 5 bases separated the two germline ends. The CDR3 sequence is 13 residues long.